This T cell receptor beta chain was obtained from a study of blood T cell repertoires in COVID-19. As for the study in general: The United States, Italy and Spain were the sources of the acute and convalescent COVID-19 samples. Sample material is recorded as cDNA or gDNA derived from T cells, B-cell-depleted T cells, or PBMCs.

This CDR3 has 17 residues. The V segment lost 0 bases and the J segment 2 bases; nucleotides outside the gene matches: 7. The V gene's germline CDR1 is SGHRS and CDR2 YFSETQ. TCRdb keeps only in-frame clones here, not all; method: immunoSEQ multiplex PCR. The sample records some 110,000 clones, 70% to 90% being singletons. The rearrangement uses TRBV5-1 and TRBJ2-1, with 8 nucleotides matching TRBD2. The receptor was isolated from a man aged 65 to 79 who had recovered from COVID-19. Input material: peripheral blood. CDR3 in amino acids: CASSLAPGLVAYNEQFF. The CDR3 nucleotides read TGCGCCAGCAGCTTGGCCCCGGGACTAGTCGCCTACAATGAGCAGTTCTTC.